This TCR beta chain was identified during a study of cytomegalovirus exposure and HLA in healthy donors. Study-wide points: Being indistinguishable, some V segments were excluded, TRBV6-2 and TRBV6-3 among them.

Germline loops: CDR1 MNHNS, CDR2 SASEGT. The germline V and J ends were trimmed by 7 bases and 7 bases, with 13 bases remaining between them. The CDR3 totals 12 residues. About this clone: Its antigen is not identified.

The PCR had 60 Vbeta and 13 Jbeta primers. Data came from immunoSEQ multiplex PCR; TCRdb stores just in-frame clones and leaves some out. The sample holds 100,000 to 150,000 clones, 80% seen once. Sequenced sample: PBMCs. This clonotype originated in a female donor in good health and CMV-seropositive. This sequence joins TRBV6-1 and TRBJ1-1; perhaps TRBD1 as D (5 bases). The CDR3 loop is CASIARQFEAFF. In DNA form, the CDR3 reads TGTGCCAGCATAGCTCGACAGTTTGAAGCTTTCTTT.